Below, 26 T cell receptor beta chains from the same sample are listed, as sequenced in a study of T-cell reconstitution after alpha-beta-depleted transplantation in children. Researchers prepared the TCRbeta library using unique molecular identifiers, the study reports. TCRdb reprocessed the PCR reads with MiXCR, giving one entry per CDR3 protein. The sample holds 280,000 or so distinct CDR3 sequences, roughly 12% seen once. This sample comprised peripheral blood, obtained 180 days after TCRalphabeta/CD19-depleted stem cell transplant. The receptors stem from a male patient between 2 and 15 years old who had a stem cell transplant for chronic granulomatous disease, so the T cells may come from the graft donor.

For this clonotype: A read error may explain this, as a much larger clone is one base away. This sequence joins TRBV28 and TRBJ2-7, with D possibly TRBD1 on 6 matching bases. Germline assignment: CDR1 MDHEN and CDR2 SYDVKM. This CDR3 region has 15 residues. DNA of the CDR3: TGTGCCAGCAGCCAACGACGATACAGGGTTCCCGAGCAGTCCTTC. It codes for CASSQRRYRVPEQSF.

This clonotype was seen many times. The chain has TRBV5-1 and TRBJ1-1; 7 bases align to TRBD1. Per the germline V gene, CDR1 is SGHRS and CDR2 is YFSETQ. The CDR3 covers 15 residues. V shed 0 bases and J 1 base; nucleotides not matched to a gene: 3. The CDR3 reads CASSLDPGGNTEAFF. The CDR3, as DNA: TGCGCCAGCAGCTTGGACCCAGGGGGGAACACTGAAGCTTTCTTT. The full variable domain, with the rest looked up from reference TRBV5-1 and TRBJ1-1, is KAGVTQTPRYLIKTRGQQVTLSCSPISGHRSVSWYQQTPGQGLQFLFEYFSETQRNKGNFPGRFSGRQFSNSRSEMNVSTLELGDSALYLCASSLDPGGNTEAFFGQGTRLTVV.

This clonotype appeared many times. The V call is TRBV7-6, the J call TRBJ2-3; D remains ambiguous. CDR1 is SGHVS and CDR2 is FNYEAQ in the germline V gene. The CDR3 loop spans 15 amino acids. V was cut by 3 bases and J by 1 base, with 11 bases left in between. CDR3 protein: CASSFKLLGTDTQYF. The DNA for the CDR3 is TGTGCCAGCAGCTTCAAACTCCTAGGCACAGATACGCAGTATTTT. Complete variable domain (other parts from reference TRBV7-6 and TRBJ2-3): GAGVSQSPRYKVTKRGQDVALRCDPISGHVSLYWYRQALGQGPEFLTYFNYEAQQDKSGLPNDRFSAERPEGSISTLTIQRTEQRDSAMYRCASSFKLLGTDTQYFGPGTRLTVL.

This clonotype was seen at least ten times. The chain uses TRBV6-2 or TRBV6-3 and TRBJ2-7; no firm D call. The CDR3 consists of 15 residues. V dropped 2 bases and J dropped 6 bases, with 17 bases sitting between them. The germline gives CDR1 MNHEY, CDR2 SVGEGT. The CDR3 nucleotides are TGTGCCAGCAGTTACAAGGTAGCTCCCGTCGCCGAGCAGTACTTC. Amino acids: CASSYKVAPVAEQYF.

Regarding this clonotype: This sequence may be a read error, since a much larger clone differs from it by one base. The rearrangement uses TRBV10-2 and TRBJ2-5; 14 positions match TRBD2. The length of the CDR3 is 16 residues. The V gene's germline CDR1 is WSHSY and CDR2 SAAADI. In DNA, the CDR3 is TGCGCCAGCAGATTCGCTGGGACTAGCGGGAGCGAGACCCAGTCCTTC. It encodes CASRFAGTSGSETQSF.

This clonotype was detected ten times or more. The V call is TRBV27, the J call TRBJ1-6; D gene uncertain. V lost 4 bases, J lost 8 bases, and 9 bases lay in between. CDR1 is MNHEY, CDR2 SMNVEV, per germline (reference sequence). The CDR3 has 13 amino acids. CDR3 DNA sequence: TGTGCCAGCAGTTCCGGACGGGATTCACCCCTCCACTTT. It yields the protein CASSSGRDSPLHF.

There are a few counts of this clonotype. The chain employs TRBV2 and TRBJ2-7; D possibly corresponds to TRBD1 (5 bases). V lost 2 bases and J 3 bases, leaving 11 bases between the germline ends. This CDR3 is built from 14 residues. From germline, CDR1 is SNHLY and CDR2 FYNNEI. DNA for the CDR3: TGTGCCAGCAGTGAAATGACAGCAGACTACGAGCAGTACTTC. Amino acids: CASSEMTADYEQYF.

This clonotype was seen at least ten times. This chain connects TRBV6-5 to TRBJ2-1; TRBD1 might be the D (6 bases). V was shortened by 4 bases and J by 3 bases, with 10 bases between the two germline ends. Germline V gene sequence: CDR1 MNHEY, CDR2 SVGAGI. CDR3 length: 14 residues. The CDR3 region is CASSFRGYYNEQFF. The DNA of the CDR3 is TGTGCCAGCAGTTTCAGGGGTTACTACAATGAGCAGTTCTTC.

This clonotype was recorded at least ten times. CDR3 in DNA: TGCGCCAGCAGTAAGGACCTCTACAATGAGCAGTTCTTC. This translates into CASSKDLYNEQFF. The chain links TRBV5-1 to TRBJ2-1; D gene unclear. Trimming removed 5 bases at V and 3 bases at J, with 9 bases between. Germline CDR1 reads SGHRS; CDR2 reads YFSETQ. This CDR3 has 13 amino acids.

V and J are TRBV2 and TRBJ2-4; the match to TRBD1 covers 8 bases. The CDR3 loop spans 13 amino acids. V gave up 6 bases and J gave up 11 bases; unmatched junction bases: 9. CDR1 and CDR2 (germline): SNHLY, FYNNEI. The CDR3 DNA is TGTGCCAGCAGAAGACAGGGGCCCACATTTCAGTACTTC. It encodes CASRRQGPTFQYF.

In its sample, this clonotype was seen many times. The chain combines TRBV29-1 with TRBJ2-3; no clear D gene. The CDR3 length is 12 residues. The V gene lost 7 bases and the J gene lost 0 bases, with 8 bases spanning the gap. Germline V gives CDR1 SQVTM, CDR2 ANQGSEA. The CDR3 protein is CSATHSTDTQYF. DNA for the CDR3: TGCAGCGCGACACATAGCACAGATACGCAGTATTTT.

V usage is TRBV19 and J usage is TRBJ1-5, with no clear D. Trimming stripped 4 bases from V and 0 bases from J, with 10 bases between. Germline values: CDR1 LNHDA, CDR2 SQIVND (reference sequence). The CDR3 is 15 amino acids. The CDR3 sequence: CASSNRAVSNQPQHF. CDR3 in DNA: TGTGCCAGTAGTAACCGCGCGGTTAGCAATCAGCCCCAGCATTTT.

The table lists this clonotype with many counts. The chain carries TRBV12-3 or TRBV12-4 and TRBJ2-1; D is perhaps TRBD2 (5 bases). CDR3 length: 11 amino acids. V shed 5 bases and J shed 9 bases, with 8 bases lying between them. The CDR3 DNA reads TGTGCCAGCAGTAACCGGGGTGAGCAGTTCTTC. This codes for CASSNRGEQFF.

This sequence joins TRBV14 and TRBJ2-1, with 10 bases matching TRBD2. CDR3 length: 19 amino acids. In germline, CDR1 is SGHDN, CDR2 FVKESK. Trimming at V came to 4 bases and at J to 0 bases, leaving 12 bases not matched to a gene. DNA for the CDR3: TGTGCCAGCAGCCTGACTAGCGGGTTCCGCCAAAGCTCCTACAATGAGCAGTTCTTC. It translates to CASSLTSGFRQSSYNEQFF. The whole variable domain, remainder taken from reference TRBV14 and TRBJ2-1, is EAGVTQFPSHSVIEKGQTVTLRCDPISGHDNLYWYRRVMGKEIKFLLHFVKESKQDESGMPNNRFLAERTGGTYSTLKVQPAELEDSGVYFCASSLTSGFRQSSYNEQFFGPGTRLTVL.

In the case of this clonotype: A much larger clone differs from this one at a single base, so this may be a read error. The J gene is TRBJ1-1, the V gene TRBV15; no clear D. The CDR3 sequence is 14 residues long. Germline V gene data show CDR1 as LNHNV and CDR2 as YYDKDF (reference sequence). As DNA, the CDR3 is TGTGCCATCAGCAGAGATTTGGGTTACACTGAAGCTTTCTTT. Protein: CAISRDLGYTEAFF. Full variable domain (rest looked up from reference TRBV15 and TRBJ1-1): DAMVIQNPRYQVTQFGKPVTLSCSQTLNHNVMYWYQQKSSQAPKLLFHYYDKDFNNEADTPDNFQSRRPNTSFCFLDIRSPGLGDTAMYLCAISRDLGYTEAFFGQGTRLTVV.

This clonotype was detected many times. The chain has TRBV5-6 and TRBJ1-3, with D uncertain. The CDR3 runs 18 residues. Looked up from germline, CDR1 is SGHDT and CDR2 is YYEEEE. V lost 2 bases and J 0 bases, leaving 18 bases between the germline ends. As DNA, the CDR3 is TGTGCCAGCAGCTTAGTTACTGAAGGGAGGACCTCTGGAAACACCATATATTTT. It specifies CASSLVTEGRTSGNTIYF.

This clonotype was counted at least ten times. The CDR3 here is CSARADRRLSYTF. CDR3 sequence (DNA): TGCAGTGCTAGGGCAGACAGACGATTGAGCTACACCTTC. V gene TRBV20-1 combines with J gene TRBJ1-2; TRBD1 is a possible D gene (5 bases). V gave up 3 bases and J gave up 9 bases, with 17 bases separating them. The germline V gene encodes CDR1 DFQATT and CDR2 SNEGSKA (reference sequence). This CDR3 region has 13 residues.

This clonotype was picked up many times. V and J are TRBV20-1 and TRBJ2-7, with a possible D match to TRBD2 (6 bases). Germline V gene lookup returns CDR1 DFQATT and CDR2 SNEGSKA (reference sequence). V lost 4 bases, J lost 0 bases, and 13 bases lay in between. The CDR3 has 14 amino acids. The CDR3 DNA is TGCAGTGCTAACGGGAGACTATCCTCCTACGAGCAGTACTTC. Protein sequence: CSANGRLSSYEQYF.

The table lists this clonotype with many counts. The CDR3, as DNA: TGCAGTGCTGAACAGTATGATACGCAGTATTTT. Translating it yields CSAEQYDTQYF. V and J are TRBV20-1 and TRBJ2-3; no clear D. Germline V gene sequence: CDR1 DFQATT, CDR2 SNEGSKA (reference sequence). V was trimmed by 5 bases and J by 6 bases, leaving 9 bases between them. The CDR3 loop spans 11 amino acids.

The chain couples TRBV21-1 to TRBJ2-7; the table's D gene call, TRBD1, was not cross checked with the DNA. TRBV21-1 is a recognized pseudogene. This CDR3 region has 16 residues. This CDR3 reads CASSKVIQGQAAEQYF. As DNA, the CDR3 is TGTGCCAGCAGCAAAGTGATACAGGGGCAAGCTGCGGAGCAGTACTTC.

This clonotype was detected ten times or more. The chain recombines TRBV12-3 or TRBV12-4 with TRBJ1-2; possibly TRBD1 for D (5 bases). The CDR3 is 12 amino acids. V was cut by 7 bases and J by 5 bases, with 11 bases left in between. This CDR3 is CASMGTSYGYTF. The CDR3 bases are TGTGCCAGCATGGGGACCTCATATGGCTACACCTTC.

This clonotype came up many times. The V and J genes are TRBV29-1 and TRBJ2-3, with D perhaps matching TRBD2 (5 bases). Trimming cost V 5 bases and J 8 bases, with 17 bases left between them. This CDR3 contains 13 residues. Per the germline V gene, CDR1 is SQVTM and CDR2 is ANQGSEA. CDR3 in amino acids: CSVTGLTSGTQYF. In nucleotides, the CDR3 is TGCAGCGTTACCGGTTTGACCAGCGGTACGCAGTATTTT.

This clonotype was picked up many times. The J gene is TRBJ2-7, the V gene TRBV5-4, with 14 bases matching TRBD2. Germline values: CDR1 SGHNT, CDR2 YYREEE (reference sequence). CDR3 size: 19 residues. Trimming removed 0 bases from V and 1 base from J; junction bases left unmatched: 9. This chain's CDR3 is CASSLAGLAGEGRSYEQYF. In DNA, the CDR3 is TGTGCCAGCAGCTTGGCGGGACTAGCGGGAGAAGGGCGGTCCTACGAGCAGTACTTC.

This rearrangement joins TRBV30 to TRBJ1-2, with unresolved D. V lost 2 bases to trimming and J lost 4 bases, with 11 bases between them. CDR3 size: 13 residues. Germline V lookup: CDR1 GTSNPN, CDR2 SVGIG (reference sequence). The CDR3 here is CAWSLGEIYGYTF. CDR3 nucleotide sequence: TGTGCCTGGAGTCTCGGGGAGATCTATGGCTACACCTTC.

This clonotype was counted at least ten times. The V call is TRBV4-3, the J call TRBJ1-4, with D tentatively TRBD1 (6 bases). CDR3 size: 20 residues. Germline V gene data show CDR1 as LGHNA and CDR2 as YSLEER. Deletions cut 2 bases from V and 4 bases from J, with 26 bases between. The CDR3 is CASSQSLVGHLVRDNEKLFF. Written as DNA, the CDR3 is TGCGCCAGCAGCCAATCGCTTGTGGGACACCTTGTTCGGGATAATGAAAAACTGTTTTTT.

This clonotype has at least ten counts. This chain links TRBV5-1 with TRBJ2-5; TRBD1 matches at 9 bases. Germline CDR1 is SGHRS and CDR2 is YFSETQ. After removal of 2 bases from V and 4 bases from J, the junction contained 6 bases not matched to a gene. The CDR3 has 15 amino acids. The chain's CDR3 is CASSLQGAPGETQYF. CDR3 bases: TGCGCCAGCAGCTTACAGGGGGCGCCCGGAGAGACCCAGTACTTC.